The 14 T cell receptor beta chains below come from one sample, sequenced in a study of blood T cell repertoires in COVID-19. TCRdb's copy holds only in-frame clones and misses some; the assay was immunoSEQ multiplex PCR. The repertoire has about 150,000 clones, roughly 84% of them found once; the top ten carry about 8.9%. The source material was peripheral blood. Receptors originate from a woman aged 45-59 years with acute or convalescent COVID-19.

The chain links TRBV5-1 to TRBJ2-1, with 7 bases matching TRBD2. J gave up 2 bases and V 2 bases, and 4 bases lay outside the gene matches. The CDR3 is 15 residues long. CDR1 and CDR2 from the germline V gene are SGHRS and YFSETQ. This chain's CDR3 is CASSFRDYAYNEQFF. The CDR3 bases are TGCGCCAGCAGCTTCCGGGACTACGCCTACAATGAGCAGTTCTTC. Full variable domain (missing parts from reference TRBV5-1 and TRBJ2-1): KAGVTQTPRYLIKTRGQQVTLSCSPISGHRSVSWYQQTPGQGLQFLFEYFSETQRNKGNFPGRFSGRQFSNSRSEMNVSTLELGDSALYLCASSFRDYAYNEQFFGPGTRLTVL.

V usage is TRBV7-8 and J usage is TRBJ1-4; TRBD1 agrees at 7 bases. Per germline, CDR1 SGHVS and CDR2 FQNEAQ. Trimming cost V 7 bases and J 8 bases; bases outside gene matches: 13. The CDR3 loop spans 15 amino acids. CDR3: CASMLPRTGGEKLFF. CDR3 coding DNA: TGTGCCAGCATGCTCCCCCGGACAGGCGGGGAAAAACTGTTTTTT.

A few counts support this clone. The chain links TRBV18 to TRBJ2-1; 13 bases fit TRBD2. CDR3 size: 15 residues. The junction had 2 bases not matched to a gene; V was cut back by 5 bases and J by 4 bases. Germline CDR1 and CDR2: KGHSH and LQKENI. CDR3: CASSKGLAGYNEQFF. The CDR3 DNA follows: TGTGCCAGCTCAAAGGGACTAGCGGGGTACAATGAGCAGTTCTTC.

The chain joins TRBV5-5 to TRBJ2-3; tentative D call: TRBD2 (5 bases). With 0 bases removed from V and 1 base from J, the gap between germline ends came to 6 bases. Germline V gene lookup returns CDR1 SGHKS and CDR2 YYEKEE (reference sequence). This CDR3 contains 14 residues. In nucleotides, the CDR3 is TGTGCCAGCAGCTTGGCCGGGGGCACAGATACGCAGTATTTT. This codes for CASSLAGGTDTQYF.

In DNA form, the CDR3 reads TGTGCCAGCAGCTTAGGTTCTAGCGGGAACAATGAGCAGTTCTTC. Translated: CASSLGSSGNNEQFF. This chain links TRBV11-3 with TRBJ2-1; 9 bases are shared with TRBD2. Losses at the gene ends were 1 base for V and 5 bases for J; bases not matched to a gene: 3. The CDR3 consists of 15 residues. Germline CDR1 SGHNT, CDR2 YENEEA.

This clone was found once. This rearrangement joins TRBV27 to TRBJ2-7, with D perhaps matching TRBD1 (6 bases). The V gene lost 5 bases and the J gene lost 4 bases, with 12 bases spanning the gap. Germline values: CDR1 MNHEY, CDR2 SMNVEV (reference sequence). The CDR3 length is 13 residues. In DNA, the CDR3 is TGTGCCAGCAGTACCGGGACACTTTACGAGCAGTACTTC. Encoded protein: CASSTGTLYEQYF.

This chain connects TRBV4-1 to TRBJ2-7; D not resolved. In germline, CDR1 is MGHRA, CDR2 YSYEKL. The CDR3 is 15 residues long. The V end was cut by 4 bases, the J end by 2 bases, with 15 bases between. The CDR3 loop is CASSLQSGPTYEQYF. CDR3 bases: TGCGCCAGCAGCCTCCAATCCGGTCCCACCTACGAGCAGTACTTC.

This clone showed up many times. V is TRBV7-3 and J is TRBJ2-2; D is unclear. V shed 1 base and J shed 1 base, with 7 bases lying between them. The CDR3 contains 15 residues. The germline V gene encodes CDR1 SGHTA and CDR2 FQGTGA. Written as DNA, the CDR3 is TGTGCCAGCAGCTTAAGCTACGGGAACACCGGGGAGCTGTTTTTT. It is translated as CASSLSYGNTGELFF.

The chain couples TRBV28 to TRBJ1-5; D gene unclear. V was shortened by 7 bases and J by 0 bases, with 13 bases between the two germline ends. Germline lookup yields CDR1 MDHEN and CDR2 SYDVKM. This CDR3 has 15 amino acids. CDR3 coding DNA: TGTGCCAGCATTTCTACTGCTGATAGCAATCAGCCCCAGCATTTT. It codes for CASISTADSNQPQHF.

This chain joins TRBV18 and TRBJ2-7, with 7 nucleotides matching TRBD2. With V trimmed by 3 bases and J by 2 bases, 7 bases remained unmatched. In germline, CDR1 is KGHSH, CDR2 LQKENI. The CDR3 spans 15 residues. The CDR3 coding sequence is TGTGCCAGCTCACCCACCGGGACTACGCCCTACGAGCAGTACTTC. It translates to CASSPTGTTPYEQYF.

This clone was observed a few times. The chain employs TRBV5-5 and TRBJ2-1; 12 nucleotides line up with TRBD1. The CDR3 is 17 amino acids. Germline CDR1 is SGHKS and CDR2 is YYEKEE (reference sequence). The ends lost 4 bases at V and 8 bases at J; junction bases unmatched: 13. The CDR3 DNA reads TGTGCCAGCAGCGAGGCTCCGGGACAGGGGGCAAAATATGAGCAGTTCTTC. The encoded protein is CASSEAPGQGAKYEQFF.

This clone has a handful of counts. The V and J genes are TRBV2 and TRBJ1-4; D remains unclear. This CDR3 is built from 12 residues. Trimming shortened V by 5 bases and J by 8 bases, and 9 bases separated the two germline ends. In germline, CDR1 is SNHLY, CDR2 FYNNEI. The CDR3 is CASSPLEEKLFF. The CDR3, as DNA: TGTGCCAGCAGTCCCCTCGAGGAAAAACTGTTTTTT.

The rearrangement uses TRBV18 and TRBJ1-6, with unresolved D. The V and J ends lost 7 bases and 6 bases respectively, with 13 bases between them. Per germline, CDR1 KGHSH and CDR2 LQKENI. The CDR3 has 14 amino acids. The CDR3 DNA reads as TGTGCCAGCTGCCAGACTGATACTAATTCACCCCTCCACTTT. Protein sequence: CASCQTDTNSPLHF.

The V and J genes are TRBV10-3 and TRBJ1-1, with a weak D call TRBD1 (6 bases). V lost 5 bases and J lost 3, with 10 bases in between. The V gene's germline CDR1 is ENHRY and CDR2 SYGVKD. The CDR3 sequence is 13 residues long. CDR3 sequence reads: CAISNGTHTEAFF. DNA for the CDR3: TGTGCCATCAGTAACGGGACACACACTGAAGCTTTCTTT.